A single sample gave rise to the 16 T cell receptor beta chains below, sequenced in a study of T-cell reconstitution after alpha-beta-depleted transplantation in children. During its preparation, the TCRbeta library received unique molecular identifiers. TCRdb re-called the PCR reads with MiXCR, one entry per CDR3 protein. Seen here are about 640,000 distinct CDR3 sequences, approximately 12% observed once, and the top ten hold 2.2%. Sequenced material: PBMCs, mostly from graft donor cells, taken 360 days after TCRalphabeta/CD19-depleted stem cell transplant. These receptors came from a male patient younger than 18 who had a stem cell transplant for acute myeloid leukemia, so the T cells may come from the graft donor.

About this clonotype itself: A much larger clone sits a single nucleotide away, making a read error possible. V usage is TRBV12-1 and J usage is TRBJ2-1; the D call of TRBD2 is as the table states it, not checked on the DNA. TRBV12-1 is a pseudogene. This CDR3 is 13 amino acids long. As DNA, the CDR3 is TGTGCCATCAGCTCCGGACTAGGCTATGAGCAGTTCTTC. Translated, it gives CAISSGLGYEQFF.

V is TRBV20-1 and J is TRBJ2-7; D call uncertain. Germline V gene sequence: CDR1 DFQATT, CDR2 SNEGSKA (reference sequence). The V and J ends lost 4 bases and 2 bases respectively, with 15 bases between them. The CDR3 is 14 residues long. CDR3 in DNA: TGCAGTGCTAAAGACACGGCCCGTACCTACGAGCAGTACTTC. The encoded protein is CSAKDTARTYEQYF.

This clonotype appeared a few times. In DNA form, the CDR3 reads TGCGCCAGCAGCCGAGTACAGGGACCATATGAAAAACTGTTTTTT. It is translated as CASSRVQGPYEKLFF. The J gene is TRBJ1-4, the V gene TRBV5-1; tentative D call: TRBD1 (6 bases). The ends were cut back, 4 bases at V and 6 bases at J, with 16 bases in the middle. The CDR3 runs 15 residues. Germline values: CDR1 SGHRS, CDR2 YFSETQ. Filled out from reference TRBV5-1 and TRBJ1-4, the complete variable domain reads KAGVTQTPRYLIKTRGQQVTLSCSPISGHRSVSWYQQTPGQGLQFLFEYFSETQRNKGNFPGRFSGRQFSNSRSEMNVSTLELGDSALYLCASSRVQGPYEKLFFGSGTQLSVL.

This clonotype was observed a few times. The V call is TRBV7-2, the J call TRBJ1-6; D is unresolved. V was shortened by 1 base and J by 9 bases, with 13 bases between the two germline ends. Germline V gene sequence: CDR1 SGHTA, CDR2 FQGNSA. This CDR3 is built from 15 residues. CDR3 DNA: TGTGCCAGCAGCTTAGATCGCAGTGTGGCTTCACCCCTCCACTTT. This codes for CASSLDRSVASPLHF.

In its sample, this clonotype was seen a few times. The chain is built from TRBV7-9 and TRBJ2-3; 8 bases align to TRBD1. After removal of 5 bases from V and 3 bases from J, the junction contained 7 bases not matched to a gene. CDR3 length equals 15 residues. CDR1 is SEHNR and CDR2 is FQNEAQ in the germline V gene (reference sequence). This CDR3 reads CASSIRTGQTDTQYF. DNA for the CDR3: TGTGCCAGCAGCATAAGGACAGGGCAAACAGATACGCAGTATTTT.

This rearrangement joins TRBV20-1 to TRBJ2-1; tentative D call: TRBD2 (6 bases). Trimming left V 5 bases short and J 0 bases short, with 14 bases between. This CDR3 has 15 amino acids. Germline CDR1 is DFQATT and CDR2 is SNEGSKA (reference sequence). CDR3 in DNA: TGCAGTGCTCAAGGGCGGGGCCTCTCCTACAATGAGCAGTTCTTC. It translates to CSAQGRGLSYNEQFF.

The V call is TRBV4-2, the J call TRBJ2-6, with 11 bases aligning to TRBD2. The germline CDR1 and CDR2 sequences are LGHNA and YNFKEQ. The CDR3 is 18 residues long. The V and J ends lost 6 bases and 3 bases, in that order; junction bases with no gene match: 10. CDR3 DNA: TGTGCCAGCAGACTCACACTAGCGGGAGTTGGTGGGGCCAACGTCCTGACTTTC. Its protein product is CASRLTLAGVGGANVLTF.

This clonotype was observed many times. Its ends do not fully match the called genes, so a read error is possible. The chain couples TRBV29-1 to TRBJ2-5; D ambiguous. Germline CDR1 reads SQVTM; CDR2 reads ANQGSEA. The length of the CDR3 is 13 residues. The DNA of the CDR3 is TGCAGCGTCGAAGGTTTAATGGGGGAGACCCAGTACTTC. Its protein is CSVEGLMGETQYF. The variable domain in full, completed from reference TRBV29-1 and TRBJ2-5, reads SAVISQKPSRDICQRGTSLTIQCQVDSQVTMMFWYRQQPGQSLTLIATANQGSEATYESGFVIDKFPISRPNLTFSTLTVSNMSPEDSSIYLCSVEGLMGETQYFGPGTRLLVL.

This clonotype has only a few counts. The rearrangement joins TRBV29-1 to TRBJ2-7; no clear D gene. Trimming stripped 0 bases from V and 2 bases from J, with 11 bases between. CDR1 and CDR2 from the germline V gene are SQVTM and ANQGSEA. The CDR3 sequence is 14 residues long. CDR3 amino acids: CSVEEAGITYEQYF. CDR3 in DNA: TGCAGCGTTGAAGAGGCAGGAATTACCTACGAGCAGTACTTC.

The DNA of the CDR3 is TGTGCCAGCAGTTTATCCACAGGGGGCATAGACCCCTACGAGCAGTACTTC. The encoded protein is CASSLSTGGIDPYEQYF. The chain links TRBV28 to TRBJ2-7; TRBD1 matches 9 bases. The CDR3 runs 17 residues. Germline trimming cut 1 base from V and 2 bases from J; bases unmatched to any gene: 9. Looked up from germline, CDR1 is MDHEN and CDR2 is SYDVKM.

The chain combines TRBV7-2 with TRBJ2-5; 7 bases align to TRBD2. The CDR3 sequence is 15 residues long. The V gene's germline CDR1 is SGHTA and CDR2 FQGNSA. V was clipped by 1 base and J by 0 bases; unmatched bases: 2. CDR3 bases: TGTGCCAGCAGCTTAGGGGGAGGGTACCAAGAGACCCAGTACTTC. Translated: CASSLGGGYQETQYF. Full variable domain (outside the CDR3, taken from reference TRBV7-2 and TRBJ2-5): GAGVSQSPSNKVTEKGKDVELRCDPISGHTALYWYRQSLGQGLEFLIYFQGNSAPDKSGLPSDRFSAERTGGSVSTLTIQRTQQEDSAVYLCASSLGGGYQETQYFGPGTRLLVL.

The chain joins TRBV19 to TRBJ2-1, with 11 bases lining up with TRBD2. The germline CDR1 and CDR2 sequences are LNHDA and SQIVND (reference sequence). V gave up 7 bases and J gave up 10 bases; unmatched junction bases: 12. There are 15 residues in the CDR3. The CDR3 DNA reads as TGTGCCAGTAATCCACTAGCGGGAGCCTGGGGGGAGCAGTTCTTC. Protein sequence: CASNPLAGAWGEQFF. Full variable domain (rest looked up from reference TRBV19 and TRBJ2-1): DGGITQSPKYLFRKEGQNVTLSCEQNLNHDAMYWYRQDPGQGLRLIYYSQIVNDFQKGDIAEGYSVSREKKESFPLTVTSAQKNPTAFYLCASNPLAGAWGEQFFGPGTRLTVL.

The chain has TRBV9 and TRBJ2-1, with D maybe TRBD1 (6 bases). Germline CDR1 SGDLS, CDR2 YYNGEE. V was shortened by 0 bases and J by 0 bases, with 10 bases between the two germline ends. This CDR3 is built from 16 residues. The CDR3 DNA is TGTGCCAGCAGCGTAGGTAGGGGGAACTCCTACAATGAGCAGTTCTTC. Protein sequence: CASSVGRGNSYNEQFF. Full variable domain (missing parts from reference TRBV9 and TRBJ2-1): DSGVTQTPKHLITATGQRVTLRCSPRSGDLSVYWYQQSLDQGLQFLIQYYNGEERAKGNILERFSAQQFPDLHSELNLSSLELGDSALYFCASSVGRGNSYNEQFFGPGTRLTVL.

The CDR3 nucleotides are TGCGCCAGCAGCCAAGACCCGGGACTCCGCACAGATACGCAGTATTTT. This sequence encodes CASSQDPGLRTDTQYF. The chain uses TRBV4-3 and TRBJ2-3; possible D gene TRBD2, 6 bases. The V end lost 0 bases, the J end lost 1 base, and 11 bases lay between the germline ends. The CDR3 totals 16 residues. The germline V gene encodes CDR1 LGHNA and CDR2 YSLEER.

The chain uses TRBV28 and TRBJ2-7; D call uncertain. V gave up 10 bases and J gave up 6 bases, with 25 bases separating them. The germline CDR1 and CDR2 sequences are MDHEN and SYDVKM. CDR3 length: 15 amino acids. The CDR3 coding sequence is TGTGCCACCCTAAAATCGGGTGGCCCTTCCCTCGAGCAGTACTTC. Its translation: CATLKSGGPSLEQYF. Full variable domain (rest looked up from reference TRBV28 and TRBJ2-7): DVKVTQSSRYLVKRTGEKVFLECVQDMDHENMFWYRQDPGLGLRLIYFSYDVKMKEKGDIPEGYSVSREKKERFSLILESASTNQTSMYLCATLKSGGPSLEQYFGPGTRLTVT.

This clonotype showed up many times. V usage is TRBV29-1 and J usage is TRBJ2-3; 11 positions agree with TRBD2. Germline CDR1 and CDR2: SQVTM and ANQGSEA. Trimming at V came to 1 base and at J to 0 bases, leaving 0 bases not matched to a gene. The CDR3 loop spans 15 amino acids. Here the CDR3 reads CSVEGTSGSTDTQYF. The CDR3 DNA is TGCAGCGTTGAAGGGACTAGCGGGAGCACAGATACGCAGTATTTT.